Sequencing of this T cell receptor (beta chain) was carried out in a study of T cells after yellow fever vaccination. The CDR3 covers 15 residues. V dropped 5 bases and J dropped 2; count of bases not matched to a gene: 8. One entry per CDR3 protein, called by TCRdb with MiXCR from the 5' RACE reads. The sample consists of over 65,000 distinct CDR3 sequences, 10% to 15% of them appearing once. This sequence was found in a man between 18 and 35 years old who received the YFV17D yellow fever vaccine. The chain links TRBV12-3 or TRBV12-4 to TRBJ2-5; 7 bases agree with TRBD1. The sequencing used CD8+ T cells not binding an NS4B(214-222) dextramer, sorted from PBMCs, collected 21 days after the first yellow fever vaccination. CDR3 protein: CASSRTGTAQETQYF. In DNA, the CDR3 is TGTGCCAGCAGTAGGACCGGGACAGCTCAAGAGACCCAGTACTTC.